This T cell receptor beta chain was captured in a study of blood T cell repertoires in COVID-19. As for the study in general: Material from acute and convalescent COVID-19 was sourced from the United States, Italy and Spain. T cells, B-cell-depleted T cells, or PBMCs supplied cDNA or gDNA.

The CDR3 runs 19 residues. The V and J ends lost 0 bases and 4 bases, in that order; junction bases with no gene match: 12. The V gene's germline CDR1 is SEHNR and CDR2 FQNEAQ (reference sequence). In the original processing: It was from reference gene primer amplification that nucleated cell counts were estimated. The table came from immunoSEQ multiplex PCR; TCRdb's copy has only in-frame clones and leaves some out. V and J calls and clone size are as listed in that table; D and trimming were resolved from the DNA. Here the sample spans under 70,000 clones, around 87% being singletons. The source material was peripheral blood. This sequence joins TRBV7-9 and TRBJ2-1; 10 bases match TRBD2. This sequence originates from a woman aged 18-35 years with acute or convalescent COVID-19. The CDR3 region has the DNA TGTGCCAGCAGCTTAGCGAGGCTAGCGGGAGCACCAACTTACAATGAGCAGTTCTTC. Translated: CASSLARLAGAPTYNEQFF.